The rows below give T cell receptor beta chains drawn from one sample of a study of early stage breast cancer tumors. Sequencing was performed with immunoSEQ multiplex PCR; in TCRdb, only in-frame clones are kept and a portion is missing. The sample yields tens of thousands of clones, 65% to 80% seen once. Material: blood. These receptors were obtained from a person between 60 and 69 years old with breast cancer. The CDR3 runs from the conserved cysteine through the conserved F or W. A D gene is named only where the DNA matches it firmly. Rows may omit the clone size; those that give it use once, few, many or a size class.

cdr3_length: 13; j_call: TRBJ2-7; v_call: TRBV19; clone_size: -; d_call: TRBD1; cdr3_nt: TGTGCCAGTAGTATAGACCAGGGAACGGGACAGTTTTTC; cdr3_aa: CASSIDQGTGQFF
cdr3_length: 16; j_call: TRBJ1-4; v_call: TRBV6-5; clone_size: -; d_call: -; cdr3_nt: TGTGCCAGCAGTTTAGCCGGACCGACTCATGGAGAAAAACTGTTTTTT; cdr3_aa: CASSLAGPTHGEKLFF
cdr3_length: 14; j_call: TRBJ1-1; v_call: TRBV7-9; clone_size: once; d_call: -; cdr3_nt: TGTGCCAGCAGCTTAGGACGGATGAACACTGAAGCTTTCTTT; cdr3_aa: CASSLGRMNTEAFF
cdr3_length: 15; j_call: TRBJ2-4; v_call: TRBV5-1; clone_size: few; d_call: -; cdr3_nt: TGCGCCAGCACCGTGACAGGAGATCCCAAAAACATTCAGTACTTC; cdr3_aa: CASTVTGDPKNIQYF
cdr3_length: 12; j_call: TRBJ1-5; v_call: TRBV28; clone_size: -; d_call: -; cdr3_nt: TGTGCCAGCAGTCCGGTCCGGCAGCCCCAGCATTTT; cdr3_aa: CASSPVRQPQHF
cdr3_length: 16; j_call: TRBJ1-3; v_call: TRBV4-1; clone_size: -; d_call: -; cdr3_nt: TGCGCCAGCAGCCAAGGAGTAGGCGACTCTGGAAACACCATATATTTT; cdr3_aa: CASSQGVGDSGNTIYF
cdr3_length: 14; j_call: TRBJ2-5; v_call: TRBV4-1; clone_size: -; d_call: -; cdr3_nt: TGCGCCAGCAGCCAAGGACAGGTTCAAGAGACCCAGTACTTC; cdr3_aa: CASSQGQVQETQYF
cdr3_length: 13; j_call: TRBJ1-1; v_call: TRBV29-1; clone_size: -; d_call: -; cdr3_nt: TGCAGCTTGTCGAACGGACCAAGCGCTGAAGCTTTCTTT; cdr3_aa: CSLSNGPSAEAFF
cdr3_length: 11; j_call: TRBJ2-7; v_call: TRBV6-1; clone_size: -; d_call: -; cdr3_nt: TGTGCCAGCAGTGAAGGCGACGAGCAGTACTTC; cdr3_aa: CASSEGDEQYF
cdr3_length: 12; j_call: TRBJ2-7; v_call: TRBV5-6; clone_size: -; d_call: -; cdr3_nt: TGTGCCAGCAGCGTACAGGGCTACGAGCAGTACTTC; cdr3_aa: CASSVQGYEQYF
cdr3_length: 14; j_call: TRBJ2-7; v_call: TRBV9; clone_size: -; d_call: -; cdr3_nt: TGTGCCAGCAGCGCTGCCGGGGCTGGCTACGAGCAGTACTTC; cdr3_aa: CASSAAGAGYEQYF
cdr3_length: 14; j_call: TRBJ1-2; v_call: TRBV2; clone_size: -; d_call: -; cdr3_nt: TGTGCCAGCAAGGGGGGGACAAGCACCTATGGCTACACCTTC; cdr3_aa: CASKGGTSTYGYTF
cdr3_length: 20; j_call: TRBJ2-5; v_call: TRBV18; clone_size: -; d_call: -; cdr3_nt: TGTGCCAGCTCACCAACGGGTCCGATCGAATTCCCTTTAGGCCAAGAGACCCAGTACTTC; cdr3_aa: CASSPTGPIEFPLGQETQYF
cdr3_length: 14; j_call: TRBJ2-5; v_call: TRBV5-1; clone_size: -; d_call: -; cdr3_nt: TGCGCCAGCAGCTTGGAAGGCACAGCGCAGGCCCAGTACTTC; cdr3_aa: CASSLEGTAQAQYF
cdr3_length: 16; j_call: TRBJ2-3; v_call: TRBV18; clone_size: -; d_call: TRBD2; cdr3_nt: TGTGCCAGCTCACCTTACAAGCGGGGGACTACAGATACGCAGTATTTT; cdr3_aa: CASSPYKRGTTDTQYF
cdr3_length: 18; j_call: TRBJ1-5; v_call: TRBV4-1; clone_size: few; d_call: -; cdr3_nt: TGCGCCAGCAGCCAAGATCAGGGAGGGGCGAATTTGGGTCAGCCCCAGCATTTT; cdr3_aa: CASSQDQGGANLGQPQHF
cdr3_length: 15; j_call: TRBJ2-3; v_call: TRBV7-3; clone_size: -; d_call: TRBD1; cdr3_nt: TGTGCCAGCAGCCCGCAGGGGGCGGGCGCAGATACGCAGTATTTT; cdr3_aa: CASSPQGAGADTQYF
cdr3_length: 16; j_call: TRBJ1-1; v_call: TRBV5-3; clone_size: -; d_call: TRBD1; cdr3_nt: TGTGCCAGAAGTCCAGGACAGGGGGCGGGGAGCACTGAAGCTTTCTTT; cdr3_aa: CARSPGQGAGSTEAFF
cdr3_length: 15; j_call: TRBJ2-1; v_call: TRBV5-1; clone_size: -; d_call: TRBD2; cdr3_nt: TGCGCCAGCAGCGACGGGACTAGCGGGAGGGATGAGCAGTTCTTC; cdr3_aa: CASSDGTSGRDEQFF
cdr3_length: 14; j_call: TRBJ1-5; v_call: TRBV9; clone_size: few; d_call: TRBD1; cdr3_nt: TGTGCCAGCAGCAGGACAGGGGTGAGTCAGCCCCAGCATTTT; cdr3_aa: CASSRTGVSQPQHF
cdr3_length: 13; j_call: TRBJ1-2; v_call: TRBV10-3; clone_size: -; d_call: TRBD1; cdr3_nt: TGTGCCACCGGACAGGGAGGGTGGTATGGCTACACCTTC; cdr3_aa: CATGQGGWYGYTF
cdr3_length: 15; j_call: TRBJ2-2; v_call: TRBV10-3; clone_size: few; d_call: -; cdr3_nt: TGTGCCATCAGCGCCGACAGTTTTAACACCGGGGAGCTGTTTTTT; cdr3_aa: CAISADSFNTGELFF
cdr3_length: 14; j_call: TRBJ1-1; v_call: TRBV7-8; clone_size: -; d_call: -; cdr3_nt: TGTGCCAGCTCCCGGGAGGGGGTTAACACTGAAGCTTTCTTT; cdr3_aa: CASSREGVNTEAFF
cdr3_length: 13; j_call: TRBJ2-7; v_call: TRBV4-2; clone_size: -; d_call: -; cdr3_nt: TGTGCCAGCAGCCAAGTAGGGGGTTACGAGCAGTACTTC; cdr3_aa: CASSQVGGYEQYF
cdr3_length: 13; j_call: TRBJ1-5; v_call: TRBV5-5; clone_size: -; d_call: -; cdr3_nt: TGTGCCAGCAGCTACCTGGGGAATCAGCCCCAGCATTTT; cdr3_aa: CASSYLGNQPQHF
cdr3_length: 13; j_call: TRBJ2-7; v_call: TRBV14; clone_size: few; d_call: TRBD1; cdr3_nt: TGTGCCAGCAGCCAAGGGACAGGGAGCGAGCAGTACTTC; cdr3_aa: CASSQGTGSEQYF
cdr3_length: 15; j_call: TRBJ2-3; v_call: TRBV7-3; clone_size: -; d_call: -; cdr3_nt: TGTGCCAGCAGCTTAAGCGAGGGCGGAGCAGATACGCAGTATTTT; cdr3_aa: CASSLSEGGADTQYF
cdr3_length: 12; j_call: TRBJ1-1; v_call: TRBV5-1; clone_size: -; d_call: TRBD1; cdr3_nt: TGCGCCAGCAGAGGGGGCGGCACTGAAGCTTTCTTT; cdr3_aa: CASRGGGTEAFF
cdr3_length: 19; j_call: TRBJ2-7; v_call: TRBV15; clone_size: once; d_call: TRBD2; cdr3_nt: TGTGCCACCAGCAGAGATATCCCGGGCGGGAGTGTGCTCGCCTACGAGCAGTACTTC; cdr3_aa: CATSRDIPGGSVLAYEQYF
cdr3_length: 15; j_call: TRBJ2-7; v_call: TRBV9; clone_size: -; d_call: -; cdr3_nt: TGTGCCAGCAGCGCCCGAGACTTACCACCCTACGAGCAGTACTTC; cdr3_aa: CASSARDLPPYEQYF
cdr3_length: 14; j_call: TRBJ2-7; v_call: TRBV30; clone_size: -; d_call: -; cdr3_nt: TGTGCCTGGAGCGGGGGACAAGGGGGGGACGAGCAGTACTTC; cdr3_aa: CAWSGGQGGDEQYF
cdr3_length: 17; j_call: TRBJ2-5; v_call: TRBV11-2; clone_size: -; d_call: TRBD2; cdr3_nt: TGTGCCAGCAGCTCGGGAATTTTAGCGGGAGATAGGGAGACCCAGTACTTC; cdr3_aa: CASSSGILAGDRETQYF